This entry lists 14 T cell receptor beta chains sequenced from one sample in a study of spatial heterogeneity in lung cancer. Time point described: blood at routine non-recurrence follow-up after resection. From tumor, nontumor lung or frozen PBMC, whole RNA was taken unsorted for sequencing. Using its own MiXCR run on the 5' RACE reads, TCRdb lists one record per CDR3 protein. The sample includes about 120,000 distinct CDR3 sequences, 10% to 15% seen only once; the top ten take 16%. Here the sequenced sample was PBMCs, taken at follow-up. Receptors were obtained from a male donor with early-stage non-small cell lung cancer.

This rearrangement joins TRBV10-1 to TRBJ2-7; no reliable D call. Germline assignment: CDR1 WNHNN and CDR2 SYGVQD (reference sequence). The CDR3 consists of 12 residues. The germline V and J ends were trimmed by 3 bases and 7 bases, with 10 bases remaining between them. The CDR3 loop is CASSDPMGEQYF. The CDR3 bases are TGCGCCAGCAGTGACCCTATGGGGGAGCAGTACTTC.

This chain links TRBV12-3 or TRBV12-4 with TRBJ2-3, with a possible D match to TRBD1 (5 bases). The CDR3 loop spans 13 amino acids. Trimming removed 3 bases from V and 6 bases from J, with 10 bases in between. CDR3: CASSFGQGDTQYF. The CDR3 coding sequence is TGTGCCAGCAGTTTCGGGCAGGGTGATACGCAGTATTTT.

This clonotype is medium-sized (0.01 to 0.1%) in the sample. The genes are TRBV28 and TRBJ2-7; D may match TRBD1 or TRBD2 (5 bases each). Germline V lookup: CDR1 MDHEN, CDR2 SYDVKM. Trimming stripped 6 bases from V and 2 bases from J, with 17 bases between. The CDR3 is made up of 15 amino acids. DNA of the CDR3: TGTGCCAGCAGCGCCCGGGACCAGGCACCCTACGAGCAGTACTTC. Protein sequence: CASSARDQAPYEQYF. Based on the CDR3 plus reference TRBV28 and TRBJ2-7, the full variable domain is DVKVTQSSRYLVKRTGEKVFLECVQDMDHENMFWYRQDPGLGLRLIYFSYDVKMKEKGDIPEGYSVSREKKERFSLILESASTNQTSMYLCASSARDQAPYEQYFGPGTRLTVT.

The gene calls are TRBV19 and TRBJ1-2, with D maybe TRBD1 (5 bases). V lost 6 bases, J lost 4 bases, and 15 bases lay in between. The CDR3 consists of 14 residues. The germline V gene encodes CDR1 LNHDA and CDR2 SQIVND (reference sequence). This CDR3 reads CASRVLARGYGYTF. The DNA of the CDR3 is TGTGCCAGTAGGGTCCTCGCGAGGGGCTATGGCTACACCTTC.

The chain employs TRBV6-2 or TRBV6-3 and TRBJ2-3, with TRBD2 as a possible D gene (6 bases). V was pared by 6 bases and J by 1 base, with 8 bases between. The germline CDR1 and CDR2 sequences are MNHEY and SVGEGT. The CDR3 contains 13 residues. CDR3 sequence: CASRPSGTDTQYF. The CDR3 DNA is TGTGCCAGCAGACCTAGCGGCACAGATACGCAGTATTTT.

A few counts support this clonotype. The rearrangement joins TRBV5-1 to TRBJ2-5, with unresolved D. Trimming removed 4 bases from V and 3 bases from J, with 10 bases in between. Germline lookup yields CDR1 SGHRS and CDR2 YFSETQ. CDR3 length: 13 amino acids. The CDR3 region is CASSPGMEETQYF. CDR3 nucleotides: TGCGCCAGCAGCCCCGGAATGGAAGAGACCCAGTACTTC.

V is TRBV28 and J is TRBJ1-2, with D tentatively TRBD1 (6 bases). CDR1 and CDR2 (germline): MDHEN, SYDVKM. V was clipped by 4 bases and J by 7 bases, with 13 bases between them. This CDR3 has 13 residues. The CDR3 DNA sequence: TGTGCCAGCAGTTACGAGCAGGGGTCTGGCTACACCTTC. It specifies CASSYEQGSGYTF.

This clonotype showed up just a few times. This sequence joins TRBV20-1 and TRBJ2-4; D is unresolved. Germline CDR1 reads DFQATT; CDR2 reads SNEGSKA (reference sequence). The V end was cut by 0 bases, the J end by 8 bases, with 8 bases between. This CDR3 is 12 amino acids long. This chain's CDR3 is CSARDLSDIQYF. CDR3 DNA sequence: TGCAGTGCTAGAGATTTAAGTGACATTCAGTACTTC.

This clonotype was picked up a small number of times. The chain combines TRBV20-1 with TRBJ2-2, with D maybe TRBD1 (6 bases). This CDR3 is built from 16 residues. Trimming removed 3 bases from V and 5 bases from J, with 19 bases in between. The germline gives CDR1 DFQATT, CDR2 SNEGSKA (reference sequence). Written as DNA, the CDR3 is TGCAGTGCTAGTCTAAGGCAACAGAGGGGGACCGGGGAGCTGTTTTTT. This translates into CSASLRQQRGTGELFF.

The chain uses TRBV25-1 and TRBJ2-6; D gene ambiguous. The germline gives CDR1 MGHDK, CDR2 SYGVNS. The V gene lost 5 bases and the J gene lost 2 bases, with 4 bases spanning the gap. The CDR3 runs to 13 residues. CDR3 amino acids: CASSQTGANVLTF. The CDR3 bases are TGTGCCAGCAGTCAAACTGGGGCCAACGTCCTGACTTTC.

This clonotype was detected ten times or more. The chain carries TRBV7-9 and TRBJ2-1, with TRBD2 matching over 13 bases. The ends lost 3 bases at V and 15 bases at J; junction bases unmatched: 8. CDR1 is SEHNR, CDR2 FQNEAQ, per germline (reference sequence). The CDR3 extends over 14 amino acids. CDR3 sequence: CASSFAELAGGPFF. CDR3 nucleotides: TGTGCCAGCAGCTTCGCCGAACTAGCGGGGGGGCCGTTCTTC. Combining the CDR3 with reference TRBV7-9 and TRBJ2-1 gives the whole variable domain DTGVSQNPRHKITKRGQNVTFRCDPISEHNRLYWYRQTLGQGPEFLTYFQNEAQLEKSRLLSDRFSAERPKGSFSTLEIQRTEQGDSAMYLCASSFAELAGGPFFGPGTRLTVL.

In its sample, this clonotype was seen a few times. The chain combines TRBV3-1 with TRBJ1-2, with D unclear. The V end lost 1 base, the J end lost 4 bases, and 4 bases lay between the germline ends. This CDR3 region has 12 residues. Germline V gene lookup returns CDR1 LGHDT and CDR2 YNNKEL (reference sequence). The CDR3 loop reads CASSQGAYGYTF. CDR3 DNA: TGTGCCAGCAGCCAAGGGGCCTATGGCTACACCTTC.

This CDR3 reads CASSAGLAAQSDTQYF. The DNA of the CDR3 is TGCGCCAGCAGCGCAGGACTAGCGGCCCAGTCAGATACGCAGTATTTT. The chain employs TRBV5-1 and TRBJ2-3; TRBD2 matches at 10 bases. This CDR3 is 16 amino acids long. Unmatched junction bases numbered 9, after V lost 4 bases and J lost 4 bases. Per the germline V gene, CDR1 is SGHRS and CDR2 is YFSETQ.

This clonotype came up many times. V is TRBV20-1 and J is TRBJ2-3; 9 bases are a match to TRBD1. The CDR3 is 14 residues long. Germline V lookup: CDR1 DFQATT, CDR2 SNEGSKA (reference sequence). V was clipped by 5 bases and J by 3 bases; unmatched bases: 6. CDR3: CSAPRDRVTDTQYF. CDR3 sequence (DNA): TGCAGTGCTCCCCGGGACAGGGTAACAGATACGCAGTATTTT.